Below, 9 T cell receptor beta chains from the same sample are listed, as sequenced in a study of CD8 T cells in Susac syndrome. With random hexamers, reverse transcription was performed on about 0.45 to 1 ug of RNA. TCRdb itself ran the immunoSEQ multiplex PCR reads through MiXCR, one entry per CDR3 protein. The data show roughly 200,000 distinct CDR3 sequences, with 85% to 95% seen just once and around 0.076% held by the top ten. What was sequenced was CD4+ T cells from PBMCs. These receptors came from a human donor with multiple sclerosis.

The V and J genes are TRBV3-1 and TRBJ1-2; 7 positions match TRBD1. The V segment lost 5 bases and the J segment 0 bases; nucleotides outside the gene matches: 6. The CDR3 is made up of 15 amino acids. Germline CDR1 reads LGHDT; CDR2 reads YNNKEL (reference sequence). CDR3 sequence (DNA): TGTGCCAGCAGCTTCCGACAGGGAGCTAACTATGGCTACACCTTC. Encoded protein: CASSFRQGANYGYTF. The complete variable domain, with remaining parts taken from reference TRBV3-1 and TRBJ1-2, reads DTAVSQTPKYLVTQMGNDKSIKCEQNLGHDTMYWYKQDSKKFLKIMFSYNNKELIINETVPNRFSPKSPDKAHLNLHINSLELGDSAVYFCASSFRQGANYGYTFGSGTRLTVV.

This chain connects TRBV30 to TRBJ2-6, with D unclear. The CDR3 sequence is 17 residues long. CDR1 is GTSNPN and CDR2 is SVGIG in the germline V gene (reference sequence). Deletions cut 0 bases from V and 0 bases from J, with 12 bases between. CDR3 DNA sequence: TGTGCCTGGAGTGTACAGATATTAAGCTCTGGGGCCAACGTCCTGACTTTC. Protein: CAWSVQILSSGANVLTF.

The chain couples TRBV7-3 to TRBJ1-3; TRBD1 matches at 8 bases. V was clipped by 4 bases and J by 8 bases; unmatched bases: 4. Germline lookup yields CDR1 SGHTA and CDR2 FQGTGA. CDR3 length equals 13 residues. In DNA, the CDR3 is TGTGCCAGCAGCTCGACAGGGGATGACACCATATATTTT. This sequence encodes CASSSTGDDTIYF. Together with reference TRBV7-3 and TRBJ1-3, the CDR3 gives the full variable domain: GAGVSQTPSNKVTEKGKYVELRCDPISGHTALYWYRQSLGQGPEFLIYFQGTGAADDSGLPNDRFFAVRPEGSVSTLKIQRTERGDSAVYLCASSSTGDDTIYFGEGSWLTVV.

CDR3 residues: CSARGDRADTYGYTF. CDR3 in DNA: TGCAGTGCTAGAGGAGACAGGGCCGATACGTATGGCTACACCTTC. The chain links TRBV20-1 to TRBJ1-2, with 7 bases that match TRBD1. J was trimmed by 5 bases and V by 1 base; bases with no gene match: 10. There are 15 residues in the CDR3. From germline, CDR1 is DFQATT and CDR2 SNEGSKA (reference sequence).

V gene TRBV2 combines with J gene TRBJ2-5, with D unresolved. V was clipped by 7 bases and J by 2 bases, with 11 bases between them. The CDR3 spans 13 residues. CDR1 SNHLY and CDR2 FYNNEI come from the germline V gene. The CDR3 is CASTTWVQETQYF. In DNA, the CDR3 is TGTGCCAGCACCACTTGGGTACAAGAGACCCAGTACTTC.

The CDR3 sequence is CSAIKTVYNEQFF. The CDR3 DNA is TGCAGTGCTATAAAGACAGTCTACAATGAGCAGTTCTTC. The rearrangement joins TRBV20-1 to TRBJ2-1, with a tentative D call TRBD1 (5 bases). CDR1 is DFQATT and CDR2 is SNEGSKA in the germline V gene (reference sequence). The V and J ends lost 4 bases and 3 bases respectively, with 10 bases between them. The CDR3 is 13 amino acids.

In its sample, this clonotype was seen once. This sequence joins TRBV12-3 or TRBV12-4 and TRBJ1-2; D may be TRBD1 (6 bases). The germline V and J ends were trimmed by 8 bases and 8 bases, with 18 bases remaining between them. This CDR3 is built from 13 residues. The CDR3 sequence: CASAGAFERGYTF. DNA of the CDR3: TGTGCCAGCGCGGGGGCTTTTGAGAGGGGCTACACCTTC.

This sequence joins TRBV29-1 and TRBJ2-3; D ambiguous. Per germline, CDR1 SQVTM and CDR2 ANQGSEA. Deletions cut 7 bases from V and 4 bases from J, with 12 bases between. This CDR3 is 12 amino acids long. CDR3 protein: CSALQYSDTQYF. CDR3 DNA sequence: TGCAGCGCCCTACAGTACTCAGATACGCAGTATTTT.

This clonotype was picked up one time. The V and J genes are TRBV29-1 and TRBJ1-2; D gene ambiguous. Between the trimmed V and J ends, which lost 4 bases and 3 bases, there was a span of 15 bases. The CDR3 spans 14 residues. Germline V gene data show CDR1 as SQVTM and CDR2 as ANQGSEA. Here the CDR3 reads CSVGSGPRDYGYTF. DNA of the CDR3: TGCAGCGTTGGATCTGGGCCAAGGGACTATGGCTACACCTTC.